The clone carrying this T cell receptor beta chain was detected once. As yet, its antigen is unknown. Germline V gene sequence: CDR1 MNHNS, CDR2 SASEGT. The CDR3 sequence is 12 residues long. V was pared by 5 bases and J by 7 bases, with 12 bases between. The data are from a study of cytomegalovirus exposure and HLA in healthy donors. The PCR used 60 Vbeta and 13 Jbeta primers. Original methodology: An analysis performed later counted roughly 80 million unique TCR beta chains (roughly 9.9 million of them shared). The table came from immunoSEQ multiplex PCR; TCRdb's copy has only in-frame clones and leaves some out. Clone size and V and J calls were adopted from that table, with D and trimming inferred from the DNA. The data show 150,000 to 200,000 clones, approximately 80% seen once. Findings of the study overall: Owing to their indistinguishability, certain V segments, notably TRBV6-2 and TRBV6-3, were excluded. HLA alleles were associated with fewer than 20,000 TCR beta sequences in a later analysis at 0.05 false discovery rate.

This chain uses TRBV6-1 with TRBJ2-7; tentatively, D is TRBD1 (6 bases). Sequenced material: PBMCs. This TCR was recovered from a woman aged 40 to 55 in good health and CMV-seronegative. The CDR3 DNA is TGTGCCAGCAGTATCTGGGGGCAGGAGCAGTACTTC. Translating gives CASSIWGQEQYF.